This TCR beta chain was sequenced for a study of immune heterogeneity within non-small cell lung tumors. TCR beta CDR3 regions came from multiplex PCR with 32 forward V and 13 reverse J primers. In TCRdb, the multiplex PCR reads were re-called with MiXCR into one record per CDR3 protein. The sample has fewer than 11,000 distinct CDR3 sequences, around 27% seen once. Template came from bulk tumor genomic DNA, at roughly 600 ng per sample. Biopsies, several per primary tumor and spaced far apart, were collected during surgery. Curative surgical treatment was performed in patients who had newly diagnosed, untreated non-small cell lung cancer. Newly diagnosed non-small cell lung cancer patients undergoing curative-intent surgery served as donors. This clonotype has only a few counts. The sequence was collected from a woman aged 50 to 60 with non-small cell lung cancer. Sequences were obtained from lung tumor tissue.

CDR3 sequence: CSARRRGHEAFF. The CDR3 region has the DNA TGCAGTGCTAGACGACGGGGTCATGAAGCTTTCTTT. This chain links TRBV20-1 with TRBJ1-1; D is uncertain. Trimming cost V 2 bases and J 7 bases, with 11 bases left between them. In germline, CDR1 is DFQATT, CDR2 SNEGSKA (reference sequence). The CDR3 is 12 residues long.